This T cell receptor (beta chain) comes out of a study of human thymus T cells. Study-wide results and caveats: Apparent skewing of V and J gene usage characterized both thymic and blood repertoires.

Clones were sequenced by immunoSEQ multiplex PCR, and TCRdb holds only the in-frame ones, with some missing. This sample has more than 50,000 clones, with 85% to 95% found just once. The donors were infants in Finland with congenital heart defects, otherwise immunologically healthy. An approximately 0.45-1 mL peripheral blood aliquot was taken intraoperatively from four of eight donors. All available leukocytes, rather than a set cell count, yielded the blood DNA. Looked up from germline, CDR1 is SNHLY and CDR2 is FYNNEI. V was pared by 8 bases and J by 3 bases, with 20 bases between. The length of the CDR3 is 16 residues. In regard to this clone: What it binds is not known.

The receptor was derived from a boy in the first two years of life with a congenital heart defect but otherwise immunologically healthy. Source material: blood. The chain combines TRBV2 with TRBJ2-1; D might be TRBD2 (6 bases). In DNA, the CDR3 is TGTGCCAGCCGACCGGGGGTGGGAGTAGGCTACAATGAGCAGTTCTTC. This translates into CASRPGVGVGYNEQFF.